The 22 T cell receptor beta chains given below trace back to one sample, sequenced in a study of CD8+ T cells in alopecia areata. The sequencing template was cDNA reverse transcribed from extracted RNA. TCRdb's table, derived via immunoSEQ multiplex PCR, lists solely in-frame clones and lacks some. The data show about 140,000 clones, around 51% seen once. The starting material was CD4+ T cells sorted from blood, obtained at week 0. These receptors all stem from a human donor with alopecia areata.

The sample holds a few counts of this clone. The chain recombines TRBV7-2 with TRBJ2-1; D gene unclear. Germline lookup yields CDR1 SGHTA and CDR2 FQGNSA. The length of the CDR3 is 15 residues. Deletions cut 5 bases from V and 0 bases from J, with 11 bases between. The CDR3 nucleotides read TGTGCCAGCAGCCGTTTCTCAGACTCCTACAATGAGCAGTTCTTC. This codes for CASSRFSDSYNEQFF.

This chain joins TRBV6-6 and TRBJ2-7; possibly TRBD1 for D (6 bases). This CDR3 has 14 residues. Germline lookup yields CDR1 MNHNY and CDR2 SVGAGI (reference sequence). V lost 1 base and J lost 5, with 12 bases in between. The CDR3 loop is CASSYLAGVNEQYF. CDR3 coding DNA: TGTGCCAGCAGTTACTTGGCAGGGGTAAACGAGCAGTACTTC.

The gene calls are TRBV15 and TRBJ2-1; D is ambiguous. CDR3 length equals 12 residues. The ends were cut back, 0 bases at V and 8 bases at J, with 5 bases in the middle. Germline V gene lookup returns CDR1 LNHNV and CDR2 YYDKDF (reference sequence). The CDR3 nucleotides are TGTGCCACCAGCAGAGATGGAGATGAGCAGTTCTTC. It is translated as CATSRDGDEQFF.

This clone was counted a few times. The J gene is TRBJ2-5, the V gene TRBV7-2, with 8 bases matching TRBD2. Trimming at V came to 5 bases and at J to 4 bases, leaving 12 bases not matched to a gene. The CDR3 spans 16 residues. Germline V CDR1 and CDR2: SGHTA, FQGNSA. CDR3 DNA: TGTGCCAGCAGCCGGGGCGGGAGCGGGAGTGGAGAGACCCAGTACTTC. This codes for CASSRGGSGSGETQYF.

J is TRBJ2-7 and V is TRBV7-2, with D perhaps TRBD2 (5 bases). The CDR3 has 13 amino acids. CDR1 is SGHTA and CDR2 is FQGNSA in the germline V gene. Between the trimmed V and J ends, which lost 1 base and 6 bases, there was a span of 10 bases. The CDR3 is CASSLGRAGEQYF. CDR3 coding DNA: TGTGCCAGCAGCTTAGGGCGGGCCGGCGAGCAGTACTTC.

The genes are TRBV9 and TRBJ2-1, with 8 bases lining up with TRBD2. V lost 3 bases and J lost 6; bases outside the gene matches: 14. The CDR3 sequence is 17 residues long. Germline V CDR1 and CDR2: SGDLS, YYNGEE. This CDR3 is CASSGGGMGLDSNEQFF. The CDR3 bases are TGTGCCAGCAGCGGTGGTGGGATGGGACTAGACTCCAATGAGCAGTTCTTC.

The V call is TRBV6-5, the J call TRBJ1-2, with D hard to call. CDR3 length equals 14 residues. Germline lookup yields CDR1 MNHEY and CDR2 SVGAGI. V was clipped by 0 bases and J by 8 bases, with 13 bases between them. CDR3 in amino acids: CASSYSTRQGGYTF. The CDR3 DNA is TGTGCCAGCAGTTACTCAACGCGCCAAGGCGGCTACACCTTC.

V is TRBV20-1 and J is TRBJ2-7, with D hard to call. The germline V and J ends were trimmed by 7 bases and 3 bases, with 10 bases remaining between them. The germline CDR1 and CDR2 sequences are DFQATT and SNEGSKA (reference sequence). The length of the CDR3 is 11 residues. CDR3 DNA sequence: TGCAGTGTGTTCCGGGTCTACGAGCAGTACTTC. Its protein product is CSVFRVYEQYF.

This chain connects TRBV6-5 to TRBJ1-4; tentative D call: TRBD1 (5 bases). The germline V gene has CDR1 MNHEY and CDR2 SVGAGI. This CDR3 has 13 residues. Trimming took off 5 bases at V and 5 bases at J, with 9 bases between the two ends. CDR3 coding DNA: TGTGCCAGCAGTCGGGGCTTCAATGAAAAACTGTTTTTT. As protein: CASSRGFNEKLFF.

The chain employs TRBV27 and TRBJ2-1; D unclear. Trimming stripped 2 bases from V and 15 bases from J, with 8 bases between. Germline CDR1 reads MNHEY; CDR2 reads SMNVEV (reference sequence). The CDR3 runs 10 residues. The CDR3 region is CASSLPPSFF. The DNA for the CDR3 is TGTGCCAGCAGTTTACCTCCGTCGTTCTTC.

This clone was detected a few times. V gene TRBV30 combines with J gene TRBJ2-7; the D gene is possibly TRBD2 (5 bases). The V gene's germline CDR1 is GTSNPN and CDR2 SVGIG (reference sequence). The CDR3 is made up of 13 amino acids. The germline V and J ends were trimmed by 5 bases and 6 bases, with 17 bases remaining between them. The CDR3, as DNA: TGTGCCTGGGCTCCCCACGGAGGCAGCGAGCAGTACTTC. It translates to CAWAPHGGSEQYF.

Here the CDR3 DNA reads TGTGCCAGCAGCGAGAACAGGGGGTCGAACATTCAGTACTTC. Its protein is CASSENRGSNIQYF. The chain is built from TRBV7-3 and TRBJ2-4, with 8 positions matching TRBD1. The germline gives CDR1 SGHTA, CDR2 FQGTGA. The CDR3 length is 14 residues. Germline trimming cut 5 bases from V and 7 bases from J; bases unmatched to any gene: 7.

This chain links TRBV29-1 with TRBJ1-1; a possible D gene is TRBD1 (5 bases). V was clipped by 1 base and J by 5 bases, with 14 bases between them. This CDR3 has 14 amino acids. Germline V gene lookup returns CDR1 SQVTM and CDR2 ANQGSEA. The CDR3 here is CSVEVTAGRTEAFF. The CDR3 DNA reads TGCAGCGTTGAAGTAACCGCGGGGCGGACTGAAGCTTTCTTT.

The chain combines TRBV7-2 with TRBJ2-3; D remains unclear. CDR3 length: 13 amino acids. The germline gives CDR1 SGHTA, CDR2 FQGNSA. The ends were cut back, 4 bases at V and 2 bases at J, with 7 bases in the middle. CDR3 amino acids: CASSSDPTDTQYF. The CDR3 region has the DNA TGTGCCAGCAGCTCGGACCCCACAGATACGCAGTATTTT.

This clone has only a few counts. The chain links TRBV7-2 to TRBJ2-2; 7 nucleotides align to TRBD2. The germline V gene has CDR1 SGHTA and CDR2 FQGNSA. The V segment lost 6 bases and the J segment 0 bases; nucleotides outside the gene matches: 7. This CDR3 is built from 16 residues. The CDR3 loop reads CASSSLAGTNTGELFF. The CDR3 region has the DNA TGTGCCAGCAGTTCCTTAGCGGGTACGAACACCGGGGAGCTGTTTTTT.

This clone was counted a few times. The J gene is TRBJ2-7, the V gene TRBV18; the D gene is possibly TRBD2 (8 bases). The CDR3 runs 15 residues. V lost 5 bases to trimming and J lost 0 bases, with 14 bases between them. Germline CDR1 reads KGHSH; CDR2 reads LQKENI. CDR3 region: CASSYSGDSSYEQYF. Here the CDR3 DNA reads TGTGCCAGCTCATATAGCGGGGACAGCTCCTACGAGCAGTACTTC.

This clone showed up just a few times. The chain joins TRBV18 to TRBJ1-1, with a possible D match to TRBD1 (5 bases). V was shortened by 4 bases and J by 4 bases, with 16 bases between the two germline ends. Germline V lookup: CDR1 KGHSH, CDR2 LQKENI. The CDR3 runs 15 residues. In DNA, the CDR3 is TGTGCCAGCTCACGGGGGTCCGGCATGGGCACTGAAGCTTTCTTT. This codes for CASSRGSGMGTEAFF.

The chain is built from TRBV4-1 and TRBJ2-5, with D maybe TRBD1 (6 bases). V lost 5 bases and J 1 base, leaving 17 bases between the germline ends. The CDR3 sequence is 16 residues long. Germline-derived CDR1 and CDR2 are MGHRA and YSYEKL. The CDR3 loop reads CASSSLGTSGQETQYF. CDR3 DNA sequence: TGCGCCAGCAGCTCCCTCGGGACATCGGGCCAAGAGACCCAGTACTTC.

V gene TRBV7-9 combines with J gene TRBJ1-2; D is ambiguous. Germline-derived CDR1 and CDR2 are SEHNR and FQNEAQ (reference sequence). V shed 5 bases and J shed 4 bases, with 11 bases lying between them. CDR3 size: 13 residues. CDR3 sequence (DNA): TGTGCCAGCAGCCCTGCGGGGTCCTATGGCTACACCTTC. Translating gives CASSPAGSYGYTF.

The chain has TRBV12-5 and TRBJ1-2, with D possibly matching TRBD1 (6 bases). Germline lookup yields CDR1 LGHNT and CDR2 FRNRAP. The CDR3 is 11 amino acids. V was shortened by 10 bases and J by 5 bases, with 11 bases between the two germline ends. CDR3 DNA sequence: TGTGCTACCGACAGGTGGTATGGCTACACCTTC. This gives the protein CATDRWYGYTF. The whole variable domain, filled in from reference TRBV12-5 and TRBJ1-2, reads DARVTQTPRHKVTEMGQEVTMRCQPILGHNTVFWYRQTMMQGLELLAYFRNRAPLDDSGMPKDRFSAEMPDATLATLKIQPSEPRDSAVYFCATDRWYGYTFGSGTRLTVV.

V and J are TRBV2 and TRBJ1-1; 8 bases are shared with TRBD1. This CDR3 has 14 residues. V lost 6 bases and J lost 5; bases outside the gene matches: 8. Germline V gene lookup returns CDR1 SNHLY and CDR2 FYNNEI. Here the CDR3 DNA reads TGTGCCAGCAGGGGACAGGCGAGGGCGACTGAAGCTTTCTTT. Protein product: CASRGQARATEAFF.

The chain is built from TRBV30 and TRBJ1-1, with D unclear. This CDR3 is built from 13 residues. Trimming left V 1 base short and J 1 base short, with 7 bases between. The V gene's germline CDR1 is GTSNPN and CDR2 SVGIG (reference sequence). CDR3 sequence (DNA): TGTGCCTGGAGTGCAACTACGAACACTGAAGCTTTCTTT. Translation gives CAWSATTNTEAFF.